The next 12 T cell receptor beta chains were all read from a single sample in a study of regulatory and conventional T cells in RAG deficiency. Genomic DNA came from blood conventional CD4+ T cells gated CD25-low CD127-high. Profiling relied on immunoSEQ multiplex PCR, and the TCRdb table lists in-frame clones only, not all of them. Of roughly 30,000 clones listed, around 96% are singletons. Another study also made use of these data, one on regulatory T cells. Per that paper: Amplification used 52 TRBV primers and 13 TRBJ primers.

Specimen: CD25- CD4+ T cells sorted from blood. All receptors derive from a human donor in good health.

CDR3 protein: CASSYSGGSYGYTF. The DNA for the CDR3 is TGTGCCAGCAGTTACTCTGGCGGAAGCTATGGCTACACCTTC. The chain employs TRBV6-5 and TRBJ1-2, with D unresolved. Per the germline V gene, CDR1 is MNHEY and CDR2 is SVGAGI. This CDR3 contains 14 residues. V lost 0 bases and J 4 bases, leaving 9 bases between the germline ends.

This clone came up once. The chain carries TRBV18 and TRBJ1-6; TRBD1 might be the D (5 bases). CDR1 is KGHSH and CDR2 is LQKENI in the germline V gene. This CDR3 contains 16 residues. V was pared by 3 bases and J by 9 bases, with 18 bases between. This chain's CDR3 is CASSPSTWGTGSPLHF. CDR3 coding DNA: TGTGCCAGCTCACCTTCCACGTGGGGGACTGGTTCACCCCTCCACTTT.

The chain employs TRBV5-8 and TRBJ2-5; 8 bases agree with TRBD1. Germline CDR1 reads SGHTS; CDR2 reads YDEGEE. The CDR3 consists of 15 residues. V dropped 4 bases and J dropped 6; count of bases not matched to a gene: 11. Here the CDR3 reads CASSPRDRTPKTQYF. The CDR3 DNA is TGTGCCAGCAGCCCCCGGGACAGGACCCCGAAGACCCAGTACTTC.

The CDR3, as DNA: TGCGCCAGCAGCCAAGATAGAGGGTCGGGCGAGCAGTACTTC. This codes for CASSQDRGSGEQYF. The chain joins TRBV4-3 to TRBJ2-7; maybe TRBD2 (5 bases). Germline CDR1 LGHNA, CDR2 YSLEER. Between the trimmed V and J ends, which lost 0 bases and 6 bases, there was a span of 12 bases. The CDR3 runs 14 residues.

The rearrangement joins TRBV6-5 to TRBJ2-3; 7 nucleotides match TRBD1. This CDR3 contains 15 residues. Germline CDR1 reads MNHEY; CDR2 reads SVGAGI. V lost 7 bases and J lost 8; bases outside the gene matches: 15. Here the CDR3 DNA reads TGTGCCAGCACCAAGGGACAGTTTTCGGGCTCTACGCAGTATTTT. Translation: CASTKGQFSGSTQYF.

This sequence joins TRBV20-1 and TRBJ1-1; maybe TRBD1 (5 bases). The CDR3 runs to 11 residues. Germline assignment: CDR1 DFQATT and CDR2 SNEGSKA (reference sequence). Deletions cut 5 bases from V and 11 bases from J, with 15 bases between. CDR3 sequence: CSASGGRDAFF. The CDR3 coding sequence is TGCAGTGCTTCGGGGGGGAGGGACGCTTTCTTT.

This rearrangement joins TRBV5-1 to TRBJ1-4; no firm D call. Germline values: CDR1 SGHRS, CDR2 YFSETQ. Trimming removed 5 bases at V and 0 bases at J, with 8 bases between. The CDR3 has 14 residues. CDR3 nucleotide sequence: TGCGCCAGCAGACCGGGGTCAACTAATGAAAAACTGTTTTTT. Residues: CASRPGSTNEKLFF. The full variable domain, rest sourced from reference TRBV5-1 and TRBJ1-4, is KAGVTQTPRYLIKTRGQQVTLSCSPISGHRSVSWYQQTPGQGLQFLFEYFSETQRNKGNFPGRFSGRQFSNSRSEMNVSTLELGDSALYLCASRPGSTNEKLFFGSGTQLSVL.

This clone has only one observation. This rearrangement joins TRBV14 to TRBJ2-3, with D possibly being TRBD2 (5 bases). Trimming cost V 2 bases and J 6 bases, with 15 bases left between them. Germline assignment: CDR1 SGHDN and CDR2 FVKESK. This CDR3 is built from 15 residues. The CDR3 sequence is CASSQKAVGGDTQYF. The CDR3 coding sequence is TGTGCCAGCAGCCAAAAGGCGGTCGGCGGGGATACGCAGTATTTT.

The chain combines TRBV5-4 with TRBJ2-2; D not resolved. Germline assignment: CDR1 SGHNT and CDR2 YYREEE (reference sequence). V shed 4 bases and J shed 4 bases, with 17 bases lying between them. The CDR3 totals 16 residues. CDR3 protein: CASSLARLEATGELFF. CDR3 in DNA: TGTGCCAGCAGCCTCGCGCGGCTCGAGGCCACCGGGGAGCTGTTTTTT.

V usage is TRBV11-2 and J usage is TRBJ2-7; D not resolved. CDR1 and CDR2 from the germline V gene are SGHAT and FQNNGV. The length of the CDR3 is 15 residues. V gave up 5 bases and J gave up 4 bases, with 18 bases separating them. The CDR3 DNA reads TGTGCCAGCAGCATAAGTCGGCCAAGGAGTTACGAGCAGTACTTC. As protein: CASSISRPRSYEQYF. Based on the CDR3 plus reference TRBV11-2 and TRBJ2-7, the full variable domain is EAGVAQSPRYKIIEKRQSVAFWCNPISGHATLYWYQQILGQGPKLLIQFQNNGVVDDSQLPKDRFSAERLKGVDSTLKIQPAKLEDSAVYLCASSISRPRSYEQYFGPGTRLTVT.

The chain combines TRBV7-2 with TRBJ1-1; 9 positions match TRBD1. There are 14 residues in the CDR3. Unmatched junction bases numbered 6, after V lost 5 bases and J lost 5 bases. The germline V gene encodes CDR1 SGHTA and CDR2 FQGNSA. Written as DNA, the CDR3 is TGTGCCAGCAGCGTACAGGGGGCTGGGACTGAAGCTTTCTTT. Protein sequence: CASSVQGAGTEAFF.

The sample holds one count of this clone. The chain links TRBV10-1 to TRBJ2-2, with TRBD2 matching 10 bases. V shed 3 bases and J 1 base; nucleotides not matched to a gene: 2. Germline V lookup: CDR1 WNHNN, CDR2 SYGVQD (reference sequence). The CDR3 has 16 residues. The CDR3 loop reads CASSDWTSGNTGELFF. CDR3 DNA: TGCGCCAGCAGTGACTGGACTAGCGGGAACACCGGGGAGCTGTTTTTT.